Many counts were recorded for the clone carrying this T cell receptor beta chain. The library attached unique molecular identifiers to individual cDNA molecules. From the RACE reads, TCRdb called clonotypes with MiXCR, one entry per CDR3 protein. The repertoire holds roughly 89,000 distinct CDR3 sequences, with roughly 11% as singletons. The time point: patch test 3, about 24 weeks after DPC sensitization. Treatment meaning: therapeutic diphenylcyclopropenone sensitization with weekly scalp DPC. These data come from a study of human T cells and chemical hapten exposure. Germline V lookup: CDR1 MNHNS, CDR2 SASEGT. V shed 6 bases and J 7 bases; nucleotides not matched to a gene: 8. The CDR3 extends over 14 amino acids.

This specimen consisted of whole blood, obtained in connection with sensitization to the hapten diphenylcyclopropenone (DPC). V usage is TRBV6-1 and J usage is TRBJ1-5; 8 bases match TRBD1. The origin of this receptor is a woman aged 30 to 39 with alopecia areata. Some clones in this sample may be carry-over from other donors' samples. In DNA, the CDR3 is TGTGCCAGCAGCCACGGACAGGGAGGGCAGCCCCAGCATTTT. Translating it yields CASSHGQGGQPQHF.